The clone carrying this TCR beta chain was observed at least ten times. RNA transcripts were the template for amplifying TCR beta CDR3 regions. Primed by the HTBI set, a first-round RT-PCR was run on the TCR CDR3. TCRdb independently ran MiXCR on the multiplex PCR reads; one entry per CDR3 protein. The data contain about 570,000 distinct CDR3 sequences, approximately 14% of them seen just once; the ten biggest clones take up approximately 15%. The sample is drawn from a study of T cells in Graves' hyperthyroidism and ophthalmopathy. The V end was cut by 6 bases, the J end by 4 bases, with 19 bases between. The CDR3 runs 15 residues. Graves' hyperthyroidism was deemed stable absent ophthalmopathy progression within 18 months. From 8.5 to 10 ml of fresh peripheral blood, PBMCs were isolated.

The sequencing input was blood. V gene TRBV12-3 or TRBV12-4 combines with J gene TRBJ2-7; no definite D call. The sequence was collected from a woman aged 40 to 50 with Graves' hyperthyroidism. CDR3 sequence reads: CASRATARVGYEQYF. The DNA for the CDR3 is TGTGCCAGCAGGGCAACTGCCCGGGTTGGGTACGAGCAGTACTTC.